This T cell receptor beta chain emerged from a study of blood T cell repertoires in COVID-19. CDR1 and CDR2 (germline): MNHEY, SVGAGI. Trimming cost V 6 bases and J 14 bases; bases outside gene matches: 7. The CDR3 runs 11 residues. The table came from immunoSEQ multiplex PCR; TCRdb's copy has only in-frame clones and leaves some out. The table records 25,000 to 30,000 clones, 85% to 95% of them present only once. A single count supports this clone. Specimen: peripheral blood. This rearrangement joins TRBV6-5 to TRBJ2-1; TRBD2 agrees at 7 bases. The source is an older woman with COVID-19, enrolled during active disease. The CDR3 DNA sequence: TGTGCCAGCAGGCTTGGGGGAGGGGAGTTCTTC. Its translation is CASRLGGGEFF.